This is a list of T cell receptor beta chains from one sample in a study of cytotoxic CD8 clonotypes in ibrutinib-treated CLL. Sequenced by immunoSEQ multiplex PCR; TCRdb stores in-frame clones only, minus some. The sample holds under 200,000 clones, under 90% seen once. Sequenced material: PBMCs, taken after 24 months of ibrutinib treatment. The receptors were sampled from a human donor with chronic lymphocytic leukemia. The CDR3 runs from the conserved cysteine through the conserved F or W. A D gene is named only where the DNA matches it firmly. Only part of the rows carry a size: once, few, many, or a class if the clone is expanded.

V,D,J,size,CDR3,DNA
TRBV18,NA,TRBJ1-6,NA,CASSPQRQANSPLHF,TGTGCCAGCTCACCACAAAGACAGGCAAATTCACCCCTCCACTTT
TRBV19,NA,TRBJ2-3,NA,CASSPTGGSVDTQYF,TGTGCCAGTAGCCCGACGGGGGGCTCCGTGGATACGCAGTATTTT
TRBV5-5,TRBD2,TRBJ2-7,once,CASSLAQREGEQYF,TGTGCCAGCAGCTTGGCCCAGCGGGAGGGCGAGCAGTACTTC
TRBV6-6,NA,TRBJ2-4,NA,CASSNLGGAKNIQYF,TGTGCCAGCAGTAACCTAGGGGGAGCCAAAAACATTCAGTACTTC
TRBV6-6,NA,TRBJ1-6,NA,CASRPSGAYNSPLHF,TGTGCCAGCAGGCCTTCTGGGGCATATAATTCACCCCTCCACTTT
TRBV7-8,NA,TRBJ1-2,once,CASSSNTGNYGYTF,TGTGCCAGCAGCTCGAATACAGGGAACTATGGCTACACCTTC
TRBV29-1,TRBD1,TRBJ2-7,NA,CSATTSTGGYEQYF,TGCAGCGCCACAACCTCGACAGGGGGCTACGAGCAGTACTTC
TRBV19,TRBD1,TRBJ1-5,once,CASSIRSRGSNQPQHF,TGTGCCAGTAGTATAAGGTCCAGGGGGAGCAATCAGCCCCAGCATTTT
TRBV15,NA,TRBJ1-2,NA,CATSRDLSGTGKTF,TGTGCCACCAGCAGAGACTTGTCCGGGACGGGGAAGACCTTC
TRBV28,TRBD1,TRBJ2-7,once,CASSFPGQGAYEQYF,TGTGCCAGCAGTTTTCCGGGACAGGGCGCGTACGAGCAGTACTTC
TRBV27,TRBD1,TRBJ2-7,NA,CASSRTGGINEQYF,TGTGCCAGCAGTCGAACAGGGGGCATAAACGAGCAGTACTTC
TRBV29-1,NA,TRBJ1-2,once,CSVVGGDNYGYTF,TGCAGCGTTGTAGGAGGCGATAACTATGGCTACACCTTC
TRBV19,NA,TRBJ1-6,few,CASKTGWNSPLHF,TGTGCCAGTAAAACAGGTTGGAATTCACCCCTCCACTTT
TRBV6-5,TRBD1,TRBJ1-5,NA,CASSYSGTGIQPQHF,TGTGCCAGCAGTTACTCGGGGACAGGGATTCAGCCCCAGCATTTT
TRBV28,TRBD1,TRBJ2-7,NA,CASSVTGIGQYF,TGTGCCAGCAGTGTGACAGGGATCGGGCAGTACTTC
TRBV5-4,NA,TRBJ1-1,few,CARGWTEAFF,TGTGCCAGGGGGTGGACTGAAGCTTTCTTT
TRBV5-1,NA,TRBJ2-2,NA,CASSRTTGELFF,TGCGCCAGCAGCCGGACCACCGGGGAGCTGTTTTTT
TRBV28,TRBD1,TRBJ1-1,NA,CASSLQGAGGTEAFF,TGTGCCAGCAGTTTACAGGGGGCCGGCGGCACTGAAGCTTTCTTT
TRBV7-5,NA,TRBJ2-3,NA,CVRSLLNTQYF,TGTGTCAGAAGCTTATTAAATACGCAGTATTTT
TRBV11-2,TRBD1,TRBJ2-1,NA,CASSSEDRGINEQFF,TGTGCCAGCAGCTCAGAGGACAGGGGGATCAATGAGCAGTTCTTC
TRBV28,NA,TRBJ2-7,NA,CASSLSRGFPYEQYF,TGTGCCAGCAGTTTATCCAGGGGTTTTCCCTACGAGCAGTACTTC
TRBV7-3,TRBD1,TRBJ1-3,NA,CASTRQGPGNTIYF,TGTGCCAGCACAAGACAGGGTCCGGGAAACACCATATATTTT
TRBV7-2,TRBD2,TRBJ2-1,NA,CASRPRLAGDYNEQFF,TGTGCCAGCAGACCTCGACTAGCGGGAGACTACAATGAGCAGTTCTTC
TRBV6-1,TRBD1,TRBJ2-1,NA,CASSQNRGREQFF,TGTGCCAGCAGTCAGAACAGGGGGAGGGAGCAGTTCTTC
TRBV19,NA,TRBJ1-5,NA,CASSIVGRSSNQPQHF,TGTGCCAGTAGTATAGTGGGCCGATCGAGCAATCAGCCCCAGCATTTT
TRBV25-1,NA,TRBJ2-7,NA,CASSPWKSHYEQYF,TGTGCCAGCAGCCCGTGGAAATCCCACTACGAGCAGTACTTC
TRBV15,NA,TRBJ1-1,NA,CATSRDLVTNTEAFF,TGTGCCACCAGCAGAGATCTGGTAACGAACACTGAAGCTTTCTTT
TRBV4-2,TRBD1,TRBJ2-2,few,CASSHAGTGGITGELFF,TGTGCCAGCAGCCACGCCGGGACAGGGGGGATCACCGGGGAGCTGTTTTTT
TRBV6-6,NA,TRBJ1-2,once,CASSFRQNNYGYTF,TGTGCCAGCAGTTTCCGACAGAATAACTATGGCTACACCTTC
TRBV7-3,NA,TRBJ2-5,NA,CASSRGTAERETQYF,TGTGCCAGCAGCCGCGGGACTGCTGAAAGGGAGACCCAGTACTTC
TRBV7-2,NA,TRBJ2-1,NA,CASSLGGVVEEQFF,TGTGCCAGCAGCTTAGGGGGGGTTGTAGAGGAGCAGTTCTTC
TRBV2,NA,TRBJ2-5,once,CASSQAQETQYF,TGTGCCAGCAGCCAGGCCCAAGAGACCCAGTACTTC
TRBV25-1,NA,TRBJ1-1,NA,CATRPQGGGGEAFF,TGTGCCACCAGACCTCAGGGTGGAGGGGGTGAAGCTTTCTTT
TRBV5-3,TRBD1,TRBJ1-5,few,CARSSGTGTLPQHF,TGTGCCAGAAGCTCCGGGACAGGGACTCTGCCCCAGCATTTT
TRBV30,NA,TRBJ1-1,NA,CAWKRAERTEAFF,TGTGCCTGGAAGCGGGCAGAACGGACTGAAGCTTTCTTT
TRBV7-3,TRBD2,TRBJ2-2,NA,CASSPPSGANTGELFF,TGTGCCAGCAGCCCCCCTAGCGGAGCGAACACCGGGGAGCTGTTTTTT
TRBV4-2,TRBD1,TRBJ1-6,NA,CASSQGTGDNSPLHF,TGTGCCAGCAGCCAAGGGACAGGAGATAATTCACCCCTCCACTTT
TRBV21-1,NA,TRBJ1-4,NA,CASSKSQGVNEKLFF,TGTGCCAGCAGCAAATCACAGGGGGTTAATGAAAAACTGTTTTTT
TRBV19,NA,TRBJ2-2,once,CASSIDQLGVHTGELFF,TGTGCCAGTAGTATAGATCAGTTGGGGGTACACACCGGGGAGCTGTTTTTT
TRBV4-1,NA,TRBJ1-6,NA,CASSQVGSYNSPLHF,TGCGCCAGCAGCCAAGTGGGTTCGTATAATTCACCCCTCCACTTT
TRBV21-1,NA,TRBJ1-1,NA,CARGRGEGTEAFF,TGTGCCAGGGGAAGGGGCGAGGGCACTGAAGCTTTCTTT
TRBV7-9,NA,TRBJ1-3,NA,CACPRRRGGNTIYF,TGTGCCTGCCCCCGCCGTCGGGGCGGAAACACCATATATTTT
TRBV28,NA,TRBJ1-2,NA,CASNYLLGGLNNYGYTF,TGTGCCAGCAACTATCTCCTGGGGGGCCTGAATAACTATGGCTACACCTTC
TRBV6-6,NA,TRBJ1-1,NA,CASLRNTEAFF,TGTGCCAGTCTTCGTAACACTGAAGCTTTCTTT
TRBV5-1,TRBD1,TRBJ1-3,NA,CASSSPGGTGASGGSGNTIYF,TGCGCCAGCAGCTCCCCTGGAGGGACAGGGGCCTCAGGGGGCTCTGGAAACACCATATATTTT
TRBV27,TRBD2,TRBJ2-3,NA,CASSQLYILGLAGSRRDTQYF,TGTGCCAGCAGTCAACTTTACATTTTGGGACTAGCGGGGAGCCGCCGGGATACGCAGTATTTT
TRBV5-4,NA,TRBJ2-3,NA,CASSFDGRSTDTQYF,TGTGCCAGCAGCTTCGACGGCAGGAGCACAGATACGCAGTATTTT
TRBV11-2,TRBD2,TRBJ2-1,NA,CASSLVSGGNNEQFF,TGTGCCAGCAGCTTAGTAAGCGGGGGGAACAATGAGCAGTTCTTC
TRBV5-3,NA,TRBJ1-3,NA,CARSLGGHRPQWGNTIYF,TGTGCCAGAAGCTTGGGGGGACACAGGCCCCAGTGGGGAAACACCATATATTTT
TRBV6-9,TRBD1,TRBJ2-7,NA,CASRDNRGYEQYF,TGTGCCAGCAGGGACAACAGGGGGTACGAGCAGTACTTC
TRBV30,TRBD1,TRBJ2-7,NA,CAWGRGYYEQYF,TGTGCCTGGGGCAGGGGGTACTACGAGCAGTACTTC
TRBV7-8,NA,TRBJ1-4,NA,CASSLNQGRSEKLFF,TGTGCCAGCAGCTTAAACCAGGGTCGCAGTGAAAAACTGTTTTTT
TRBV18,TRBD1,TRBJ1-3,NA,CASSLAGQGVRNTIYF,TGTGCCAGCTCACTCGCGGGACAGGGCGTCAGGAACACCATATATTTT